The rows below give T cell receptor beta chains drawn from one sample of a study of shared clonotypes between healthy human individuals. TCRdb's table, derived via immunoSEQ multiplex PCR, lists solely in-frame clones and lacks some. The table has about 580,000 clones, roughly 98% seen once. The sample was naive CD8+ T cells sorted from blood. The source of these receptors is a man under 40 in good health. CDR3s include the opening cysteine and the closing phenylalanine or tryptophan. The order of the fields is V gene, J gene, D gene, clone size, CDR3 DNA, CDR3 protein. The D gene is left open where the match is weak. A row's size may be missing; if present it is once, few, many or a size class.

V: TRBV6-8; J: TRBJ2-1; D: TRBD2; size: .; DNA: TGTGCCAGTTCTCCGGGACTAGCGGGAGTCGGGGGCTACAATGAGCAGTTCTTC; CDR3: CASSPGLAGVGGYNEQFF
V: TRBV11-3; J: TRBJ2-1; D: TRBD2; size: .; DNA: TGTGCCAGCAGCTTCCGGGCGGGAGGGCCGGATGAGCAGTTCTTC; CDR3: CASSFRAGGPDEQFF
V: TRBV29-1; J: TRBJ1-4; D: .; size: .; DNA: TGCAGCGTTGTGTCAGGGGCCGATGAAAAACTGTTTTTT; CDR3: CSVVSGADEKLFF
V: TRBV11-2; J: TRBJ2-3; D: TRBD2; size: .; DNA: TGTGCCAGCAGCTCCGGACTAGCAGACACAGATACGCAGTATTTT; CDR3: CASSSGLADTDTQYF
V: TRBV6-5; J: TRBJ2-1; D: TRBD1; size: .; DNA: TGTGCCAGCAGCGGACAGGGGGCGGTAGGTGAGCAGTTCTTC; CDR3: CASSGQGAVGEQFF
V: TRBV10-1; J: TRBJ2-1; D: .; size: once; DNA: TGCGCCAGCAGTGAGGAGGGAAACTACAATGAGCAGTTCTTC; CDR3: CASSEEGNYNEQFF
V: TRBV4-1; J: TRBJ2-7; D: .; size: .; DNA: TGCGCCAGCAGCCAAGGCCCGGACACCTCCTACGAGCAGTACTTC; CDR3: CASSQGPDTSYEQYF
V: TRBV9; J: TRBJ2-1; D: TRBD2; size: .; DNA: TGTGCCAGTACAGCGGGAGGTTCCTACAATGAGCAGTTCTTC; CDR3: CASTAGGSYNEQFF
V: TRBV19; J: TRBJ1-5; D: .; size: .; DNA: TGTGCCAGTAGTATTGTTTCTAGCAATCAGCCCCAGCATTTT; CDR3: CASSIVSSNQPQHF
V: TRBV29-1; J: TRBJ2-7; D: TRBD1; size: .; DNA: TGCAGCGTCCTGACAGGGGCCACCTACGAGCAGTACTTC; CDR3: CSVLTGATYEQYF
V: TRBV4-1; J: TRBJ1-5; D: .; size: .; DNA: TGCGCCAGCAGCCAGCTCCTCGGACAGCCCCAGCATTTT; CDR3: CASSQLLGQPQHF
V: TRBV29-1; J: TRBJ2-7; D: TRBD1; size: .; DNA: TGCAGCGTTGTACAGGGGGCGAGCTACGAGCAGTACTTC; CDR3: CSVVQGASYEQYF
V: TRBV7-2; J: TRBJ1-4; D: .; size: .; DNA: TGTGCCAGCAGCGCCCGGACACTCACACGGGGGTCAGATGAAAAACTGTTTTTT; CDR3: CASSARTLTRGSDEKLFF
V: TRBV7-9; J: TRBJ2-1; D: .; size: .; DNA: TGTGCCAGCACTTCAAAGGCCGGGCTGACCTACAATGAGCAGTTCTTC; CDR3: CASTSKAGLTYNEQFF
V: TRBV5-5; J: TRBJ2-1; D: .; size: once; DNA: TGTGCCAGCATGGCGCTCAGCTCCTACAATGAGCAGTTCTTC; CDR3: CASMALSSYNEQFF
V: TRBV5-6; J: TRBJ1-2; D: .; size: .; DNA: TGTGCCAGCAGCTTGGAACAGAACCCAGAGACCTATGGCTACACCTTC; CDR3: CASSLEQNPETYGYTF
V: TRBV29-1; J: TRBJ1-1; D: .; size: .; DNA: TGCAGCGTTGTGCCGTTGAACACTGAAGCTTTCTTT; CDR3: CSVVPLNTEAFF
V: TRBV30; J: TRBJ1-4; D: .; size: .; DNA: TGTGCCTGGGCCGGGAAGGGAACAGCTACTAATGAAAAACTGTTTTTT; CDR3: CAWAGKGTATNEKLFF
V: TRBV19; J: TRBJ2-2; D: TRBD1; size: .; DNA: TGTGCCAGTAGTAGAACGGGACAGCTCTACGCGAACACCGGGGAGCTGTTTTTT; CDR3: CASSRTGQLYANTGELFF
V: TRBV7-9; J: TRBJ2-7; D: .; size: .; DNA: TGTGCCAGCAGCGTCCGGGACAAGGCCTACGAGCAGTACTTC; CDR3: CASSVRDKAYEQYF
V: TRBV10-2; J: TRBJ2-1; D: TRBD2; size: .; DNA: TGCGCCAGCAGTGAATTTATGGTTATGGCGGGAGGGGAGGTCGAGCAGTTCTTC; CDR3: CASSEFMVMAGGEVEQFF
V: TRBV11-3; J: TRBJ2-1; D: TRBD1; size: .; DNA: TGTGCCAGCAGCTTTGGGACAGGGAGCCCGGAGCACTACAATGAGCAGTTCTTC; CDR3: CASSFGTGSPEHYNEQFF
V: TRBV5-6; J: TRBJ1-1; D: .; size: .; DNA: TGTGCCAGCAGCTTTGGAGGGAACACTGAAGCTTTCTTT; CDR3: CASSFGGNTEAFF
V: TRBV19; J: TRBJ1-3; D: .; size: .; DNA: TGTGCCAGTAGCTCGGACTCTGGAAACACCATATATTTT; CDR3: CASSSDSGNTIYF
V: TRBV5-1; J: TRBJ2-1; D: TRBD2; size: .; DNA: TGCGCCAGCAGCCTAGCAACGGGAGGATCCTACAATGAGCAGTTCTTC; CDR3: CASSLATGGSYNEQFF
V: TRBV7-3; J: TRBJ2-2; D: TRBD1; size: .; DNA: TGTGCCAGCAGCTTAACCGGGACAGGGTACACCGGGGAGCTGTTTTTT; CDR3: CASSLTGTGYTGELFF
V: TRBV30; J: TRBJ1-2; D: TRBD1; size: .; DNA: TGTGCCTGGAATGAAGGGGGCCGACACTATGGCTACACCTTC; CDR3: CAWNEGGRHYGYTF
V: TRBV28; J: TRBJ1-5; D: .; size: .; DNA: TGTGCCAGCAGTTTAGTAGGGGGGGTTAATCAGCCCCAGCATTTT; CDR3: CASSLVGGVNQPQHF
V: TRBV6-6; J: TRBJ2-1; D: .; size: once; DNA: TGTGCCAGCACCCCAGGGGGGGATGAGCAGTTCTTC; CDR3: CASTPGGDEQFF
V: TRBV15; J: TRBJ1-1; D: TRBD1; size: .; DNA: TGTGCCACCAGCAGAGGGACAGGCCAGTCGAACACTGAAGCTTTCTTT; CDR3: CATSRGTGQSNTEAFF
V: TRBV29-1; J: TRBJ2-1; D: .; size: once; DNA: TGCAGCGTTGAAGGGGTGGAGGGAGGCCCCTACAATGAGCAGTTCTTC; CDR3: CSVEGVEGGPYNEQFF
V: TRBV29-1; J: TRBJ2-7; D: .; size: .; DNA: TGCAGCGTGGACAGTCAGAGCTCCTACGAGCAGTACTTC; CDR3: CSVDSQSSYEQYF
V: TRBV6-5; J: TRBJ2-7; D: .; size: .; DNA: TGTGCCAGCAGTTACTCCGGGGCCTACGAGCAGTACTTC; CDR3: CASSYSGAYEQYF
V: TRBV21-1; J: TRBJ1-2; D: .; size: .; DNA: TGTGCCAGGTGGCGGCCAGGGCGACATAACTATGGCTACACCTTC; CDR3: CARWRPGRHNYGYTF
V: TRBV7-2; J: TRBJ2-3; D: .; size: .; DNA: TGTGCCAGCAGCTCCCCCCGCTACGGGGGATCAGATACGCAGTATTTT; CDR3: CASSSPRYGGSDTQYF
V: TRBV29-1; J: TRBJ2-7; D: TRBD2; size: .; DNA: TGCAGCGTTGAAATAGCGGGAGTAAAAGAGCAGTACTTC; CDR3: CSVEIAGVKEQYF
V: TRBV7-9; J: TRBJ2-1; D: .; size: .; DNA: TGTGCCAGCAGCTCGACACTACACCACAATGAGCAGTTCTTC; CDR3: CASSSTLHHNEQFF
V: TRBV15; J: TRBJ1-5; D: TRBD1; size: .; DNA: TGTGCCACCAGCAGACGCCGGGGACAGGGGGCGCGTCAGCCCCAGCATTTT; CDR3: CATSRRRGQGARQPQHF
V: TRBV4-3; J: TRBJ2-7; D: TRBD2; size: .; DNA: TGCGCCAGCAGCCCCGGACTAGCGGGAGATTACGAGCAGTACTTC; CDR3: CASSPGLAGDYEQYF
V: TRBV4-1; J: TRBJ2-3; D: .; size: .; DNA: TGCGCCAGCAGGCGAGAAGGCACAGATACGCAGTATTTT; CDR3: CASRREGTDTQYF
V: TRBV11-2; J: TRBJ2-3; D: TRBD2; size: once; DNA: TGTGCCAGCATCCTTCACCTAGCGGGAGGCACAGATACGCAGTATTTT; CDR3: CASILHLAGGTDTQYF
V: TRBV5-5; J: TRBJ2-1; D: .; size: once; DNA: TGTGCCAGCAGCTTGAATTGGGCAAGCTCCTACAATGAGCAGTTCTTC; CDR3: CASSLNWASSYNEQFF
V: TRBV7-9; J: TRBJ2-1; D: .; size: .; DNA: TGTGCCACCTCAGGCGGGGACTCCAATGAGCAGTTCTTC; CDR3: CATSGGDSNEQFF
V: TRBV2; J: TRBJ1-5; D: .; size: .; DNA: TGTGCCAGCATTGGCAGGGTCAATCAGCCCCAGCATTTT; CDR3: CASIGRVNQPQHF
V: TRBV5-1; J: TRBJ2-7; D: .; size: .; DNA: TGCGCCAGCAAATACGGGATCTTCTCCTACGAGCAGTACTTC; CDR3: CASKYGIFSYEQYF
V: TRBV25-1; J: TRBJ2-1; D: .; size: .; DNA: TGTGCCAGCAGAGGAATACCGGATGAGCAGTTCTTC; CDR3: CASRGIPDEQFF